This T cell receptor beta chain comes out of a study of CD4 T cells in relation to SARS-CoV-2 and coronaviruses. Study-level information: PBMCs were cultured with antigen for roughly nine days before TCR beta sequencing. Negative control cultures got HIV-1 Nef peptides or no peptide.

Before the COVID-19 pandemic, during about 2011-2019, CD4+ T cells were taken from unexposed donors. CD4+ T cells were isolated from the cells after nine to eleven days of culture. Cells permitting, SARS-CoV-2 S/N and four cold-coronavirus spikes were tested on unexposed-donor CD4+ T cells. Note on this clone: Its antigen is currently unknown.

Some clones are missing from TCRdb's copy, which holds only in-frame ones; the method was immunoSEQ multiplex PCR. This sample has 25,000 to 30,000 clones, with 74% found just once. Study-level points and caveats: No donor gave both pre-pandemic and post-infection samples.

Trimming took off 7 bases at V and 9 bases at J, with 10 bases between the two ends. This CDR3 is 12 amino acids long. The V gene's germline CDR1 is SNHLY and CDR2 FYNNEI. V usage is TRBV2 and J usage is TRBJ1-6; a weak D match, TRBD1 (5 bases). The specimen sequenced was CD4+ T cells from PBMCs, cultured in vitro. The clonotype originates from a human donor in good health. CDR3 residues: CASTGDRSPLHF. In DNA, the CDR3 is TGTGCCAGCACGGGGGATCGTTCACCCCTCCACTTT.